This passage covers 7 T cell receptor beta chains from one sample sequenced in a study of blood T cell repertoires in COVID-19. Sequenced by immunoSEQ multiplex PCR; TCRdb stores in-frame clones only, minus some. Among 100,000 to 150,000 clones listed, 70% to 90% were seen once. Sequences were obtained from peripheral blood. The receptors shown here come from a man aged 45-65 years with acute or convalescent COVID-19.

Here the CDR3 reads CASSALRDRVTEAFF. In DNA, the CDR3 is TGTGCCAGCAGCGCCCTCCGGGACAGGGTCACTGAAGCTTTCTTT. The chain joins TRBV9 to TRBJ1-1; 9 nucleotides match TRBD1. This CDR3 is built from 15 residues. Unmatched junction bases numbered 7, after V lost 3 bases and J lost 4 bases. Germline CDR1 is SGDLS and CDR2 is YYNGEE.

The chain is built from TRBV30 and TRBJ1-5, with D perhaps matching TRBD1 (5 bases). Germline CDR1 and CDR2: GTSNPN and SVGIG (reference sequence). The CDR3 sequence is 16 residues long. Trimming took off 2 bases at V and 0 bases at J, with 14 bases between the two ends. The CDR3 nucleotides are TGTGCCTGGAGTTCGCGACAGAGGTATAGCAATCAGCCCCAGCATTTT. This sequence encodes CAWSSRQRYSNQPQHF.

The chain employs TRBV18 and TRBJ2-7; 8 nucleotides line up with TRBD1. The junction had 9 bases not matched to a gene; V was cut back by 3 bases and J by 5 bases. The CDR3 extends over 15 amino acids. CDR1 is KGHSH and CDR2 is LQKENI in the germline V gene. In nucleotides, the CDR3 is TGTGCCAGCTCACCGACACCCGACAGGGGCAACGAGCAGTACTTC. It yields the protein CASSPTPDRGNEQYF.

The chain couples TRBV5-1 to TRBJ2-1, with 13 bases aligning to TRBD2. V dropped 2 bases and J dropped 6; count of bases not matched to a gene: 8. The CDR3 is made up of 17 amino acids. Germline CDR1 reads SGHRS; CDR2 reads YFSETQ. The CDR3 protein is CASSFAGGLAGINEQFF. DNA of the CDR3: TGCGCCAGCAGCTTCGCCGGGGGACTAGCGGGAATCAATGAGCAGTTCTTC. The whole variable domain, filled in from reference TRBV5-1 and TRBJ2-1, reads KAGVTQTPRYLIKTRGQQVTLSCSPISGHRSVSWYQQTPGQGLQFLFEYFSETQRNKGNFPGRFSGRQFSNSRSEMNVSTLELGDSALYLCASSFAGGLAGINEQFFGPGTRLTVL.

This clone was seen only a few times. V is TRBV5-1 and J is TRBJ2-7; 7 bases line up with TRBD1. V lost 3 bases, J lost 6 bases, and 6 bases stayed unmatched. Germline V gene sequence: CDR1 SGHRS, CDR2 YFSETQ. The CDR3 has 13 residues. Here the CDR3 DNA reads TGCGCCAGCAGCTCCAACAGGGGACGCGAGCAGTACTTC. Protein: CASSSNRGREQYF.

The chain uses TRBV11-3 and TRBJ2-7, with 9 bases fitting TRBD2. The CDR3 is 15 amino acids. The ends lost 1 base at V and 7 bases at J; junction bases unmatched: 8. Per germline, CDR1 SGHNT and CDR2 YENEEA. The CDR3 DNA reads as TGTGCCAGCAGCTTAGCAGGCGGGAGGGCCAGGGAGCAGTACTTC. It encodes CASSLAGGRAREQYF.

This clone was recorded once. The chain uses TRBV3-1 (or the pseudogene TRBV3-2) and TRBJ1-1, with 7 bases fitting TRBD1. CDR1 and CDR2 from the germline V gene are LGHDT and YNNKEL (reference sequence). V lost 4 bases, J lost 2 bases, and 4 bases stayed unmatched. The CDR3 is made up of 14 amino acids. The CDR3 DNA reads TGTGCCAGCAGCCTAGGGACAGACAACACTGAAGCTTTCTTT. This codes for CASSLGTDNTEAFF.